The TCR beta chain described here comes from a study of CD8+ T cells in alopecia areata. Study results and limitations: Tofacitinib yielded significantly lower scalp clonality and fewer expanded CD8+ clones among the top 100. Sequencing of scalp samples also captures resident alphabeta T cells of normal skin.

Turning to this clone: What it recognizes is unknown.

Stated treatment: oral pan-JAK inhibitor, 5-10 mg twice daily. This CDR3 has 14 residues. The V segment lost 1 base and the J segment 7 bases; nucleotides outside the gene matches: 6. Germline-derived CDR1 and CDR2 are GTSNPN and SVGIG (reference sequence). Once RNA had been extracted, it was reverse transcribed into cDNA to act as the sequencing template. Measured with immunoSEQ multiplex PCR; TCRdb has only the in-frame clones, and not every one. The profile shows 180,000 or so clones, roughly 50% of them singletons. This chain uses TRBV30 with TRBJ2-1, with TRBD2 matching over 8 bases. The source material was CD8+ T cells sorted from blood, sampled at week 24, from a patient treated with tofacitinib. The sequence was collected from a human donor with alopecia areata. The CDR3 sequence: CAWSGGGLGNEQFF. In DNA, the CDR3 is TGTGCCTGGAGTGGCGGGGGGCTGGGGAATGAGCAGTTCTTC.